The rows below give T cell receptor beta chains drawn from one sample of a study of human T cells and chemical hapten exposure. TCRdb called the 5' RACE reads again in MiXCR, with one record for every CDR3 protein. The sample records 110,000 or so distinct CDR3 sequences, roughly a fifth being singletons. The receptors here all came from a human donor in good health. CDR3s include the opening cysteine and the closing phenylalanine or tryptophan. Fields, in order: D gene, clone size, J gene, V gene, CDR3 protein, CDR3 DNA. A D gene is named only where the DNA matches it firmly. Clone size is stated in some rows and not others, as once, few, many or a class when expanded.

NA,NA,TRBJ1-5,TRBV5-6,CASSLRGPGGQPQHF,TGTGCCAGCAGCTTGAGGGGCCCCGGGGGCCAGCCCCAGCATTTT
TRBD1,few,TRBJ1-1,TRBV18,CASSLIMTGESTEAFF,TGTGCCAGCTCACTCATTATGACAGGGGAGAGTACTGAAGCTTTCTTT
NA,few,TRBJ1-1,TRBV28,CASSVQGVTEAFF,TGTGCCAGCAGTGTTCAAGGGGTGACTGAAGCTTTCTTT
NA,NA,TRBJ1-2,TRBV6-1,CASSEGIKQGLGYGYTF,TGTGCCAGCAGTGAAGGAATCAAACAGGGTTTGGGCTATGGCTACACCTTC
TRBD1,few,TRBJ1-5,TRBV6-6,CASSYRQGEAQHF,TGTGCCAGCAGTTACCGACAGGGGGAAGCCCAGCATTTT
TRBD1,few,TRBJ1-2,TRBV4-2,CASSRTGGEGYTF,TGTGCCAGCAGCCGGACAGGGGGAGAGGGCTACACCTTC
NA,few,TRBJ2-7,TRBV29-1,CSVEVSATYEQYF,TGCAGCGTTGAGGTATCGGCCACCTACGAGCAGTACTTC
TRBD1,NA,TRBJ2-7,TRBV7-9,CASSLRGQIPYEQYF,TGTGCCAGCAGCTTAAGGGGACAGATTCCCTACGAGCAGTACTTC
NA,few,TRBJ2-1,TRBV6-5,CASSYGESGEQFF,TGTGCCAGCAGTTACGGGGAGAGCGGGGAGCAGTTCTTC
NA,few,TRBJ2-5,TRBV21-1,CASSNYRPGAGKETQYF,TGTGCCAGCAGCAACTACCGCCCGGGGGCTGGGAAAGAGACCCAGTACTTC
NA,many,TRBJ1-2,TRBV6-5,CASTNEAGYGYTF,TGTGCCAGCACCAACGAGGCAGGGTATGGCTACACCTTC
TRBD1,NA,TRBJ1-1,TRBV7-9,CASIKTGTGAKREPNTEAFF,TGTGCCAGCATCAAAACCGGGACAGGGGCCAAGCGAGAGCCGAACACTGAAGCTTTCTTT
TRBD1,NA,TRBJ2-6,TRBV28,CAVEDREFWGSGANVLTF,TGTGCCGTCGAGGACAGGGAATTTTGGGGCTCTGGGGCCAACGTCCTGACTTTC
NA,few,TRBJ2-1,TRBV7-2,CASSLYRGPNEQFF,TGTGCCAGCAGCTTATATCGGGGTCCCAATGAGCAGTTCTTC
TRBD2,few,TRBJ2-7,TRBV20-1,CSASFFREGSYEQYF,TGCAGTGCTAGTTTTTTTCGGGAGGGCTCCTACGAGCAGTACTTC
TRBD1,few,TRBJ1-2,TRBV6-5,CASRPGTASNYGYTF,TGTGCCAGCAGGCCCGGGACAGCTTCTAACTATGGCTACACCTTC
TRBD2,NA,TRBJ2-3,TRBV7-2,CASSWEPLAGVADTQYF,TGTGCCAGCAGCTGGGAGCCCCTAGCGGGAGTCGCAGATACGCAGTATTTT
TRBD2,NA,TRBJ2-1,TRBV2,CASSRYLAGGQSPEQFF,TGTGCCAGCAGTCGATATCTAGCGGGAGGCCAATCCCCCGAGCAGTTCTTC
TRBD1,NA,TRBJ1-2,TRBV12-3/TRBV12-4,CASSPRTGRYGYTF,TGTGCCAGCAGTCCCCGGACAGGGCGATATGGCTACACCTTC
NA,few,TRBJ2-7,TRBV5-4,CASSPGPILGEQYF,TGTGCCAGCAGCCCTGGCCCGATATTGGGTGAGCAGTACTTC
NA,NA,TRBJ2-1,TRBV29-1,CSVENPGVRNEQFF,TGCAGCGTTGAAAATCCGGGAGTCCGCAATGAGCAGTTCTTC
NA,few,TRBJ2-2,TRBV27,CASRLAIGELFF,TGTGCCAGCAGGCTAGCTATCGGGGAGCTGTTTTTT
NA,NA,TRBJ1-5,TRBV3-1,CASSIWGANQPQHF,TGTGCCAGCAGTATATGGGGTGCCAATCAGCCCCAGCATTTT
NA,NA,TRBJ2-7,TRBV20-1,CSAPRRGRRTYEQYF,TGCAGTGCTCCACGCCGTGGGCGCCGGACCTACGAGCAGTACTTC
NA,NA,TRBJ2-1,TRBV18,CASSPYIGEQFF,TGTGCCAGCTCACCATATATTGGTGAGCAGTTCTTC
NA,NA,TRBJ2-5,TRBV7-9,CASSPLRGEETQYF,TGTGCCAGCAGCCCACTAAGGGGGGAGGAGACCCAGTACTTC
NA,NA,TRBJ1-1,TRBV28,CASSFPRGGMNTEAFF,TGTGCCAGCAGTTTTCCACGGGGGGGAATGAACACTGAAGCTTTCTTT
NA,few,TRBJ1-5,TRBV6-6,CASSNGGANQPQHF,TGTGCCAGCTCCAATGGGGGGGCCAATCAGCCCCAGCATTTT
NA,few,TRBJ1-5,TRBV12-3/TRBV12-4,CASSPAWQGNQPQHF,TGTGCCAGCAGCCCTGCTTGGCAGGGCAATCAGCCCCAGCATTTT
TRBD2,NA,TRBJ2-3,TRBV10-3,CAISSSGSLDNTQYF,TGTGCCATCAGTTCCAGCGGGAGCCTAGATAATACGCAGTATTTT
NA,many,TRBJ1-1,TRBV7-9,CASSLGVSGIGTEAFF,TGTGCCAGCAGCTTAGGGGTATCAGGGATAGGAACTGAAGCTTTCTTT
NA,few,TRBJ2-7,TRBV30,CAWSRVYEQYF,TGTGCCTGGAGCCGGGTCTACGAGCAGTACTTC
TRBD2,NA,TRBJ2-7,TRBV6-5,CASSYSTSGASYEQYF,TGTGCCAGCAGTTACTCAACCAGCGGGGCCTCCTACGAGCAGTACTTC
NA,few,TRBJ1-2,TRBV4-1,CASSQPLARAYGYTF,TGCGCCAGCAGCCAACCTCTCGCCCGGGCCTATGGCTACACCTTC
NA,NA,TRBJ2-2,TRBV20-1,CSAREGRITGELFF,TGCAGTGCTAGAGAGGGTAGAATCACCGGGGAGCTGTTTTTT
NA,few,TRBJ2-7,TRBV19,CASSILNPSGTAAYEQYF,TGTGCCAGTAGTATCTTGAATCCCTCCGGGACCGCAGCCTACGAGCAGTACTTC
NA,NA,TRBJ2-1,TRBV10-3,CAISDPIGAHEQFF,TGTGCCATCAGTGACCCTATTGGGGCCCATGAGCAGTTCTTC
TRBD1,few,TRBJ1-4,TRBV20-1,CSASRDRGRLAEKLFF,TGCAGTGCTAGCCGGGACAGGGGGCGGCTGGCAGAAAAACTGTTTTTT
NA,NA,TRBJ2-7,TRBV20-1,CSARRGIF,TGCAGTGCTAGGCGGGGAATATTC
TRBD2,NA,TRBJ2-5,TRBV28,CATRSGDVQETQYF,TGTGCCACCCGTAGCGGGGACGTACAAGAGACCCAGTACTTC
TRBD2,NA,TRBJ2-1,TRBV4-1,CASSQTPSGVTYNEQFF,TGCGCCAGCAGCCAGACTCCTAGCGGGGTGACCTACAATGAGCAGTTCTTC
TRBD1,NA,TRBJ2-5,TRBV13,CASSPSRTGGETQYF,TGTGCCAGCAGCCCCTCCCGGACAGGAGGCGAGACCCAGTACTTC
NA,NA,TRBJ1-3,TRBV4-1,CASSPKTIPGNTIYF,TGCGCCAGCAGCCCTAAGACAATCCCTGGAAACACCATATATTTT
TRBD1,NA,TRBJ2-7,TRBV6-1,CASSEARTGVGEQYF,TGTGCCAGCAGTGAAGCGAGGACAGGGGTAGGCGAGCAGTACTTC
NA,NA,TRBJ2-4,TRBV28,CASSSGWSQAKNIQYF,TGTGCCAGCAGCTCAGGTTGGAGCCAGGCCAAAAACATTCAGTACTTC
NA,NA,TRBJ2-2,TRBV11-2,CASRPPGVRGYTGELFF,TGTGCCAGCAGGCCCCCGGGGGTCCGAGGGTACACCGGGGAGCTGTTTTTT
NA,few,TRBJ2-5,TRBV6-5,CASSEPKNRGQETQYF,TGTGCCAGCAGTGAACCAAAGAACCGGGGCCAAGAGACCCAGTACTTC
NA,few,TRBJ2-3,TRBV4-2,CASSQESKGDTQYF,TGTGCCAGCAGCCAAGAGTCCAAAGGGGATACGCAGTATTTT
NA,NA,TRBJ1-5,TRBV30,CAWSGGLTSNQPQHF,TGTGCCTGGAGTGGGGGACTGACGAGCAATCAGCCCCAGCATTTT
TRBD1,few,TRBJ1-6,TRBV28,CASSYPQGERGSPLHF,TGTGCCAGCAGCTACCCACAGGGGGAAAGGGGTTCACCCCTCCACTTT
TRBD1,few,TRBJ1-2,TRBV12-3/TRBV12-4,CASRLPGQVYGYTF,TGTGCCAGCAGGCTCCCGGGACAGGTCTATGGCTACACCTTC
NA,NA,TRBJ1-1,TRBV20-1,CSASAKWWNTEAFF,TGCAGTGCTTCCGCCAAGTGGTGGAACACTGAAGCTTTCTTT